This T cell receptor (beta chain) derives from a study of T cells in narcolepsy. Study context: Healthy controls were enrolled alongside patients with narcolepsy type 1 or type 2.

Sequencing was performed with immunoSEQ multiplex PCR; in TCRdb, only in-frame clones are kept and a portion is missing. The sample records 15,000 or so clones, 72% being singletons. Germline CDR1 is SNHLY and CDR2 is FYNNEI. V was clipped by 9 bases and J by 5 bases; unmatched bases: 4. The CDR3 length is 13 residues. The study, taken as a whole, reports: Comparing one patient's CSF and blood CD4+ clonotypes highlighted HCRT- and TRIB2-specific autoreactive clonotypes. Blood of same and different patients, but not healthy controls, reportedly held recurring autoreactive clonotypes.

This clone was found once. Its antigen is undetermined. The sample taken for sequencing was CD45RA- memory CD8+ T cells from PBMCs. The chain has TRBV2 and TRBJ2-1; 10 bases match TRBD1. The sequence came from a human donor with narcolepsy. CDR3 sequence: CARDRGPNNEQFF. CDR3 DNA: TGTGCCAGAGACAGGGGGCCGAACAATGAGCAGTTCTTC. The variable domain in full, completed from reference TRBV2 and TRBJ2-1, reads EPEVTQTPSHQVTQMGQEVILRCVPISNHLYFYWYRQILGQKVEFLVSFYNNEISEKSEIFDDQFSVERPDGSNFTLKIRSTKLEDSAMYFCARDRGPNNEQFFGPGTRLTVL.